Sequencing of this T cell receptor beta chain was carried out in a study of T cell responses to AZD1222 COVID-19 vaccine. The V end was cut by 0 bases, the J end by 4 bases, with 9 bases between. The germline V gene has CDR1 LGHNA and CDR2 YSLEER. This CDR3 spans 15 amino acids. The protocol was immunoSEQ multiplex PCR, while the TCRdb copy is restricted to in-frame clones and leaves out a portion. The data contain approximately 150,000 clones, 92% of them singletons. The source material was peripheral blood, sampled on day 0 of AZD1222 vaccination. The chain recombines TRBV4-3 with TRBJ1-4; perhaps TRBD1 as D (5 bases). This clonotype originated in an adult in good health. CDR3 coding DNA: TGCGCCAGCAGCCAAGATAGACAGTTTAATGAAAAACTGTTTTTT. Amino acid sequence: CASSQDRQFNEKLFF.